The 23 T cell receptor beta chains below all came from one sample that was sequenced in a study of T cell repertoires in cytomegalovirus infection. Their target antigens are unknown. One entry per CDR3 protein, called by TCRdb with MiXCR from the reads. The sample has around 770,000 distinct CDR3 sequences, approximately 32% seen once. Sequenced material: cultured CD8+ T cells from PBMCs, taken from culture after CMV antigen stimulation. The origin of the receptors is a human donor in good health (CMV status not recorded). Some clones in this sample may be carry-over from other donors' samples.

CDR3 amino acids: CASLTGNTIYF. The CDR3 DNA reads TGTGCCAGCCTCACGGGAAACACCATATATTTT. V gene TRBV6-5 combines with J gene TRBJ1-3; D unresolved. The CDR3 is 11 amino acids. Germline V gene data show CDR1 as MNHEY and CDR2 as SVGAGI. V lost 8 bases and J 4 bases, leaving 6 bases between the germline ends.

A few counts support this clonotype. The chain joins TRBV6-5 to TRBJ2-2, with D unresolved. The ends were cut back, 2 bases at V and 2 bases at J, with 9 bases in the middle. This CDR3 has 15 amino acids. Germline V gene data show CDR1 as MNHEY and CDR2 as SVGAGI. CDR3 sequence reads: CASSYGDANTGELFF. CDR3 nucleotides: TGTGCCAGCAGTTACGGCGACGCCAACACCGGGGAGCTGTTTTTT.

The CDR3: CASSPPSGTEFYGYTF. In DNA, the CDR3 is TGTGCCAGCTCACCACCCTCCGGGACAGAGTTCTATGGCTACACCTTC. J is TRBJ1-2 and V is TRBV18, with 7 bases fitting TRBD1. The CDR3 totals 16 residues. Germline CDR1 and CDR2: KGHSH and LQKENI. The trim removed 0 bases at V and 4 bases at J, leaving 8 bases unmatched.

The V gene is TRBV14, the J gene TRBJ2-5, with 9 nucleotides matching TRBD1. J was trimmed by 5 bases and V by 1 base; bases with no gene match: 2. The CDR3 covers 14 residues. The germline CDR1 and CDR2 sequences are SGHDN and FVKESK. The CDR3 sequence: CASSQVGTGETQYF. The CDR3 DNA is TGTGCCAGCAGCCAAGTCGGGACAGGGGAGACCCAGTACTTC.

The sample holds many counts of this clonotype. This rearrangement joins TRBV6-6 to TRBJ1-1, with D perhaps TRBD1 (5 bases). V shed 2 bases and J shed 3 bases, with 10 bases lying between them. Germline values: CDR1 MNHNY, CDR2 SVGAGI (reference sequence). The CDR3 sequence is 14 residues long. This CDR3 reads CASSYGQEHTEAFF. In DNA form, the CDR3 reads TGTGCCAGCAGTTACGGACAAGAACACACTGAAGCTTTCTTT.

This chain connects TRBV7-3 to TRBJ1-2; TRBD1 matches at 9 bases. The length of the CDR3 is 15 residues. Trimming cost V 5 bases and J 5 bases; bases outside gene matches: 9. Looked up from germline, CDR1 is SGHTA and CDR2 is FQGTGA. The CDR3 DNA reads TGTGCCAGCAGCCCAGGACAGGGGCTAATATATGGCTACACCTTC. It yields the protein CASSPGQGLIYGYTF.

The chain is built from TRBV7-2 and TRBJ2-3, with 8 bases fitting TRBD2. Unmatched junction bases numbered 7, after V lost 0 bases and J lost 2 bases. The CDR3 has 17 amino acids. Germline loops: CDR1 SGHTA, CDR2 FQGNSA. The CDR3 DNA reads TGTGCCAGCAGCTTAGCGTTTAGCGGGGACCTCACAGATACGCAGTATTTT. Translated: CASSLAFSGDLTDTQYF.

This clonotype was seen a few times. The rearrangement links TRBV12-3 or TRBV12-4 to TRBJ2-7; no definite D call. V lost 2 bases and J lost 5, with 7 bases in between. CDR3 length equals 12 residues. The CDR3 loop reads CASSLSKDEQYF. As DNA, the CDR3 is TGTGCCAGCAGTTTAAGTAAGGACGAGCAGTACTTC.

The genes are TRBV2 and TRBJ1-2; D is unresolved. Germline values: CDR1 SNHLY, CDR2 FYNNEI. Between the trimmed V and J ends, which lost 8 bases and 5 bases, there was a span of 15 bases. The CDR3 runs 13 residues. The CDR3 here is CASEEPHGYGYTF. The CDR3 bases are TGTGCCAGCGAGGAGCCCCATGGGTATGGCTACACCTTC.

The J gene is TRBJ1-2, the V gene TRBV7-4, with 7 bases aligning to TRBD1. There are 13 residues in the CDR3. Germline V gene lookup returns CDR1 SGHVT and CDR2 SQSDAQ. Trimming took 5 bases from V and 6 from J; bases not matched to a gene: 6. CDR3 loop: CASSTPTGDGYTF. The DNA of the CDR3 is TGTGCCAGCAGCACACCCACAGGGGATGGCTACACCTTC. The full variable domain, its missing parts supplied by reference TRBV7-4 and TRBJ1-2, is GAGVSQSPRYKVAKRGRDVALRCDSISGHVTLYWYRQTLGQGSEVLTYSQSDAQRDKSGRPSGRFSAERPERSVSTLKIQRTEQGDSAVYLCASSTPTGDGYTFGSGTRLTVV.

A few counts support this clonotype. The J gene is TRBJ1-5, the V gene TRBV12-3 or TRBV12-4; D uncertain. V was trimmed by 5 bases and J by 4 bases, leaving 12 bases between them. This CDR3 has 14 amino acids. The CDR3 loop is CASSPSGGNQPQHF. The CDR3 nucleotides read TGTGCCAGCAGTCCCTCGGGAGGTAATCAGCCCCAGCATTTT.

The genes are TRBV12-3 or TRBV12-4 and TRBJ1-1; TRBD1 matches at 7 bases. Trimming cost V 3 bases and J 4 bases; bases outside gene matches: 5. This CDR3 spans 14 amino acids. The CDR3 is CASSFRTGLTEAFF. The CDR3 region has the DNA TGTGCCAGCAGTTTTCGGACAGGCCTCACTGAAGCTTTCTTT.

In this sample, this clonotype turned up a few times. This chain connects TRBV19 to TRBJ1-2, with TRBD1 identical over 7 bases. Per germline, CDR1 LNHDA and CDR2 SQIVND (reference sequence). V was clipped by 4 bases and J by 5 bases; unmatched bases: 13. The CDR3 consists of 16 residues. CDR3 loop: CASSTNRDRLLYGYTF. CDR3 nucleotide sequence: TGTGCCAGTAGTACCAACCGGGACAGACTGTTATATGGCTACACCTTC.

This clonotype showed up just a few times. The gene calls are TRBV12-3 or TRBV12-4 and TRBJ2-7, with 13 bases matching TRBD2. The V gene end was trimmed by 8 bases and the J gene end by 3 bases; junction bases not matched to a gene: 4. This CDR3 spans 14 amino acids. As DNA, the CDR3 is TGTGCCAGCTCCGGACTAGCGGGGGACTACGAGCAGTACTTC. It specifies CASSGLAGDYEQYF.

On this clonotype: A read error may explain this, as a much larger clone is one base away. The chain joins TRBV7-2 to TRBJ2-1; 9 bases match TRBD1. From germline, CDR1 is SGHTA and CDR2 FQGNSA. This CDR3 has 16 residues. CDR3 nucleotides: TGTGCCAGCAGCTTACCGGGACAGGGAACGGGCAATGAGCAGCTCTTC. Its protein is CASSLPGQGTGNEQLF.

The V gene is TRBV7-9, the J gene TRBJ2-2; D unresolved. Germline V gene sequence: CDR1 SEHNR, CDR2 FQNEAQ (reference sequence). The V end was cut by 5 bases, the J end by 2 bases, with 12 bases between. The CDR3 loop spans 15 amino acids. The CDR3 region is CASSRKDDNTGELFF. The CDR3, as DNA: TGTGCCAGCAGCCGAAAGGACGATAACACCGGGGAGCTGTTTTTT.

Notes on this clonotype: The junction departs from germline at one end; a sequencing error may be responsible. V and J are TRBV7-9 and TRBJ2-1, with 11 bases aligning to TRBD2. The CDR3 has 15 amino acids. CDR1 and CDR2 from the germline V gene are SEHNR and FQNEAQ (reference sequence). The CDR3 sequence: CASSPPSGGRGEQCF. The CDR3 DNA reads as TGTGCCAGCAGCCCTCCTAGCGGGGGGCGAGGGGAGCAGTGCTTC.

V and J are TRBV5-5 and TRBJ2-1, with 9 bases fitting TRBD1. V lost 0 bases, J lost 3 bases, and 4 bases stayed unmatched. Germline CDR1 and CDR2: SGHKS and YYEKEE (reference sequence). The CDR3 is made up of 16 amino acids. The chain's CDR3 is CASSLVHRGLYNEQFF. Here the CDR3 DNA reads TGTGCCAGCAGCTTGGTCCACAGGGGGCTCTACAATGAGCAGTTCTTC.

The rearrangement uses TRBV28 and TRBJ2-6; TRBD1 is a possible D gene (6 bases). With 10 bases removed from V and 0 bases from J, the gap between germline ends came to 16 bases. Germline CDR1 and CDR2: MDHEN and SYDVKM. The CDR3 runs 16 residues. The CDR3 is CATKPGATSGANVLTF. CDR3 coding DNA: TGTGCCACTAAGCCAGGGGCCACCTCTGGGGCCAACGTCCTGACTTTC.

This chain links TRBV10-2 with TRBJ2-3; TRBD2 agrees at 15 bases. The junction had 15 bases not matched to a gene; V was cut back by 5 bases and J by 9 bases. Germline V gene sequence: CDR1 WSHSY, CDR2 SAAADI. This CDR3 contains 18 residues. The CDR3 protein is CASSPPLGLAGGERTQYF. The CDR3, as DNA: TGCGCCAGCAGTCCTCCGCTCGGACTAGCGGGGGGGGAACGGACGCAGTATTTT.

The J gene is TRBJ2-7, the V gene TRBV6-1, with D tentatively TRBD1 (7 bases). The ends were cut back, 8 bases at V and 5 bases at J, with 10 bases in the middle. The CDR3 runs to 11 residues. The germline gives CDR1 MNHNS, CDR2 SASEGT. CDR3 bases: TGTGCCAGCGCAGGGGGGAACGAGCAGTACTTC. This translates into CASAGGNEQYF.

The gene calls are TRBV2 and TRBJ2-3; 7 positions agree with TRBD2. Germline-derived CDR1 and CDR2 are SNHLY and FYNNEI. The CDR3 loop spans 15 amino acids. V dropped 2 bases and J dropped 2; count of bases not matched to a gene: 4. Here the CDR3 DNA reads TGTGCCAGCAGTGAAACAGCGGGGCCCACAGATACGCAGTATTTT. Translation gives CASSETAGPTDTQYF.

This chain uses TRBV12-3 or TRBV12-4 with TRBJ2-3; D might be TRBD2 (5 bases). The CDR3 sequence is 14 residues long. The germline V and J ends were trimmed by 2 bases and 4 bases, with 10 bases remaining between them. The CDR3 coding sequence is TGTGCCAGCAGTTTAAGCGTGGGAGCAGATACGCAGTATTTT. Translated, it gives CASSLSVGADTQYF.